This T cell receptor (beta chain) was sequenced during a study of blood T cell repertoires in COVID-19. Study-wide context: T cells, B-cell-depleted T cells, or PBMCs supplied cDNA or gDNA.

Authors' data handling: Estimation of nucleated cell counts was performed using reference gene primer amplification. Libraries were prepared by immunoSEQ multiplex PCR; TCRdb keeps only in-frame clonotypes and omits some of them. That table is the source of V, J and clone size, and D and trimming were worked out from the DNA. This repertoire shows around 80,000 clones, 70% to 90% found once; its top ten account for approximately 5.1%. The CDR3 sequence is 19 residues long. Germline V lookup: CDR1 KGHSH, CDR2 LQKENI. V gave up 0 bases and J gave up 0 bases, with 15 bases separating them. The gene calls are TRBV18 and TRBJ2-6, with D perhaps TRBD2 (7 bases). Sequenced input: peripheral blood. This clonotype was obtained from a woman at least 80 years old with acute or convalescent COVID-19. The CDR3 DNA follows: TGTGCCAGCTCACCACCTACGGGGGGCCCGATCTCTGGGGCCAACGTCCTGACTTTC. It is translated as CASSPPTGGPISGANVLTF.